What follows is one TCR beta chain and its context. The antigen is undetermined. In TCRdb, the reads were re-called with MiXCR into one record per CDR3 protein. The sample carries around 750,000 distinct CDR3 sequences, approximately 32% recorded once. Germline CDR1 reads MNHGY; CDR2 reads SAAAGT. The CDR3 runs to 18 residues. Germline trimming cut 0 bases from V and 2 bases from J; bases unmatched to any gene: 7. The sample is drawn from a study of T cell repertoires in cytomegalovirus infection. The specimen comprised cultured CD8+ T cells from PBMCs, sampled from culture after CMV antigen stimulation. The receptor was derived from a human donor in good health (CMV status not recorded). Some clones in this sample may be carry-over from other donors' samples. The chain joins TRBV6-8 to TRBJ2-3; 11 bases are a match to TRBD2. The CDR3 protein is CASSYSLAGGLVTDTQYF. The CDR3 nucleotides read TGTGCCAGCAGTTACTCGCTAGCGGGGGGCCTCGTCACAGATACGCAGTATTTT.